The clone carrying this TCR beta chain was picked up one time. Primers for the PCR totalled 60 Vbeta and 13 Jbeta. TCRdb keeps only in-frame clones here, not all; method: immunoSEQ multiplex PCR. The top ten clones hold 2.5% to 3% of a sample with under 110,000 clones, 60% to 75% of them seen once. This record comes from a study of cytomegalovirus exposure and HLA in healthy donors. Germline lookup yields CDR1 MNHNY and CDR2 SVGAGI (reference sequence). The CDR3 is 13 residues long. Deletions cut 5 bases from V and 0 bases from J, with 7 bases between. The clonotype was recovered from a male donor in good health and CMV-seropositive. The V call is TRBV6-6, the J call TRBJ2-5; no clear D. What was sequenced was PBMCs. DNA for the CDR3: TGTGCCAGCAGTCCCGGGTACCAAGAGACCCAGTACTTC. It specifies CASSPGYQETQYF.